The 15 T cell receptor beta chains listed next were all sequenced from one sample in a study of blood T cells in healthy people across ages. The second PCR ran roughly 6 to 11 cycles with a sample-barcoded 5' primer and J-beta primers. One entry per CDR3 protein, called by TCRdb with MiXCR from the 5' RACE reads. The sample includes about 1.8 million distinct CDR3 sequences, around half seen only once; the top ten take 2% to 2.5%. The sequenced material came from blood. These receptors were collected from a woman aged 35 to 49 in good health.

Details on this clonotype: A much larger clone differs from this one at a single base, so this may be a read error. Written as DNA, the CDR3 is TGCAGCGTTGAAGATGGAAAGACCCAGTACTTC. Protein product: CSVEDGKTQYF. The chain is built from TRBV29-1 and TRBJ2-4; D is uncertain. The J call may be in error: the DNA end matches TRBJ2-5 better. CDR3 length: 11 amino acids. Germline CDR1 is SQVTM and CDR2 is ANQGSEA.

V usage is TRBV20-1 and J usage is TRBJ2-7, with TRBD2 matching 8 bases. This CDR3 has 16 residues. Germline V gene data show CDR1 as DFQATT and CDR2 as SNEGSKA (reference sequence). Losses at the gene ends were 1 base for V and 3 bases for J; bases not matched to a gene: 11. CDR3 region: CSARAPGLENVYEQYF. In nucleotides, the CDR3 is TGCAGTGCTAGAGCCCCGGGACTAGAGAATGTCTACGAGCAGTACTTC.

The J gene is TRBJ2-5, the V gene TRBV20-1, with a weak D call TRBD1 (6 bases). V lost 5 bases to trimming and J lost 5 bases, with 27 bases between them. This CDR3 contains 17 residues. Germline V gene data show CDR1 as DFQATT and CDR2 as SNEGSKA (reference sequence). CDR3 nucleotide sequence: TGCAGTGCTCACCATCCCCCCCCGGTCCCCCAGGGGGAGACCCAGTACTTC. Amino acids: CSAHHPPPVPQGETQYF.

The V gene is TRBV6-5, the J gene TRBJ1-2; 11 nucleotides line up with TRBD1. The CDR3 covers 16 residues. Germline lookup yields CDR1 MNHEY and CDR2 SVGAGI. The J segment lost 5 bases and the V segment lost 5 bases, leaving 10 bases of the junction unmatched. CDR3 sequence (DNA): TGTGCCAGCAGTCCGTCACCGGGACAGGGGGAGTATGGCTACACCTTC. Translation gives CASSPSPGQGEYGYTF.

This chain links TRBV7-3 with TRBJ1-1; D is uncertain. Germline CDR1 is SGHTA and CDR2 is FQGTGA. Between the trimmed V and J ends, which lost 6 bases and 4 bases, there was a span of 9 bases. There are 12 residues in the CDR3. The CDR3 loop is CASRASSTEAFF. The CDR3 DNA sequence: TGTGCCAGCAGGGCTAGTAGCACTGAAGCTTTCTTT.

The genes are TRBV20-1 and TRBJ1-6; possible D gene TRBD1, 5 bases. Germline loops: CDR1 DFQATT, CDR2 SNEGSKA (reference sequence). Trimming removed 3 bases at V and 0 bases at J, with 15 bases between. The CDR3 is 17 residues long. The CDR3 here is CSASGRGGSSYNSPLHF. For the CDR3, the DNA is TGCAGTGCTAGTGGCCGGGGGGGTAGCTCCTATAATTCACCCCTCCACTTT.

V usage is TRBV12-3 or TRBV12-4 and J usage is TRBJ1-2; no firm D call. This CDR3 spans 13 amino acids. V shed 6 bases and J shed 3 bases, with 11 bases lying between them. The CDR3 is CASRGLVHYGYTF. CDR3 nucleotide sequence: TGTGCCAGCAGGGGCTTGGTCCACTATGGCTACACCTTC.

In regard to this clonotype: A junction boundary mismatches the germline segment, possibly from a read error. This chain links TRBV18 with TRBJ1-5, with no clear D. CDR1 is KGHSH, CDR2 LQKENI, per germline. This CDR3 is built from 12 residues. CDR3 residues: CASPPPDQPQHF. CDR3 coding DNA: TGTGCCAGCCCACCACCCGATCAGCCCCAGCATTTT.

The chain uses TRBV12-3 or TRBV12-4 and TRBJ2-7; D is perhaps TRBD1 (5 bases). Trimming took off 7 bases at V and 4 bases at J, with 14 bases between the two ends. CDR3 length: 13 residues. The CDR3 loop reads CASIRIRVYEQYF. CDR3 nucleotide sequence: TGTGCCAGCATAAGAATCAGGGTTTACGAGCAGTACTTC.

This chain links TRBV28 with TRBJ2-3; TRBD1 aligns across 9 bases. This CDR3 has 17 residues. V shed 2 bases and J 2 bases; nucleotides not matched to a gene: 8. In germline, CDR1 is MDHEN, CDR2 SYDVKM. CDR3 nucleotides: TGTGCCAGCAGTTTAGGTCTCGGGACAGGGCTCACAGATACGCAGTATTTT. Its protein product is CASSLGLGTGLTDTQYF.

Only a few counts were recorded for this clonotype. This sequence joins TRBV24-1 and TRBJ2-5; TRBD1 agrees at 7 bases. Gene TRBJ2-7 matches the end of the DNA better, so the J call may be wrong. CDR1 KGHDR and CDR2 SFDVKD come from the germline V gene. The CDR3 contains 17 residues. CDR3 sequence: CATSDLTWDSPAHEQYF. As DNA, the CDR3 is TGTGCCACCAGTGACTTGACATGGGACAGCCCCGCTCACGAGCAGTACTTC.

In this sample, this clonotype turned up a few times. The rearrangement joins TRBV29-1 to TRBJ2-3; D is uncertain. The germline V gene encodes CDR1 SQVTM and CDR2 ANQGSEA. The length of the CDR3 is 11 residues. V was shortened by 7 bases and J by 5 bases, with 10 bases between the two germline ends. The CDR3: CSAIRVDTQYF. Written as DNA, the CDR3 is TGCAGCGCTATTCGGGTAGATACGCAGTATTTT.

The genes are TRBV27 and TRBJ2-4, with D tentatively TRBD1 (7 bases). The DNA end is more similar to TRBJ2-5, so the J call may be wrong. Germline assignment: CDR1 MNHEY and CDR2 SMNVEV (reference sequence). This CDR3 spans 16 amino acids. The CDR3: CASRRLRGGGGETQYF. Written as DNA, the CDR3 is TGTGCCAGCAGACGCTTACGTGGAGGGGGCGGAGAGACCCAGTACTTC.

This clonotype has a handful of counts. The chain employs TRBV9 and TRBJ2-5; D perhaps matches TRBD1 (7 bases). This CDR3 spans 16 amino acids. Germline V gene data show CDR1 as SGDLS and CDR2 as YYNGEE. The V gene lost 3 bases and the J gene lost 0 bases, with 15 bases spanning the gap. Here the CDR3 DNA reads TGTGCCAGCAGCGAGCAGGGGGGACATAACCAAGAGACCCAGTACTTC. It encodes CASSEQGGHNQETQYF.

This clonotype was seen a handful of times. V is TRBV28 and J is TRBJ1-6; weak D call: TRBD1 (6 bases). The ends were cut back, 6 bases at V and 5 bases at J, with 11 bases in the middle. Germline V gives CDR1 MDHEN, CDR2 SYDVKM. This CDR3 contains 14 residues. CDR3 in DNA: TGTGCCAGCAGACACAGGGCAAATAATTCACCCCTCCACTTT. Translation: CASRHRANNSPLHF.